There are a few counts of the clone carrying this T cell receptor (beta chain). Its antigen is not known. Time point defined: sample taken at primary tumor resection. The data derive from a study of spatial heterogeneity in lung cancer. Looking at the study overall: TCR transcript counts in tumor regions correlated strongly with a T cell module score from matched bulk RNA-seq.

In TCRdb, the 5' RACE reads were re-called with MiXCR into one record per CDR3 protein. The table records about 20,000 distinct CDR3 sequences, approximately 15% of them present only once. Findings and caveats of the study: Counts of expanded alpha and beta TCRs within tumors tracked the tumor nonsynonymous mutation count.

The CDR3 runs to 13 residues. The germline gives CDR1 SQVTM, CDR2 ANQGSEA. The V end lost 0 bases, the J end lost 5 bases, and 11 bases lay between the germline ends. This receptor was taken from a female donor with early-stage non-small cell lung cancer. This material consisted of lung tumor tissue, taken at surgery. The rearrangement links TRBV29-1 to TRBJ2-7, with D perhaps being TRBD1 or TRBD2 (5 bases each). This CDR3 reads CSVEEYTGHEQYF. Written as DNA, the CDR3 is TGCAGCGTTGAAGAGTATACGGGACACGAGCAGTACTTC.